Sequencing of this T cell receptor beta chain was carried out in a study of blood T cell repertoires in COVID-19. Overall study: The origin of the acute and convalescent COVID-19 samples was the United States, Italy and Spain. Sources were T cells, B-cell-depleted T cells, or PBMCs; the material itself was cDNA or gDNA.

This clone showed up just once. It was during active infection that Seattle patients were enrolled and then longitudinally followed. Per the authors' pipeline: Reference gene primer amplification gave nucleated cell count estimates. Clones were sequenced by immunoSEQ multiplex PCR, and TCRdb holds only the in-frame ones, with some missing. V, J and clone size reflect that table, while D and trimming were determined from the DNA. This sample has approximately 140,000 clones, with 80% to 90% found just once. Germline V gene data show CDR1 as SNHLY and CDR2 as FYNNEI. With 0 bases clipped from V and 6 bases from J, the junction kept 6 bases outside the gene matches. The CDR3 covers 15 residues.

Sequenced sample: peripheral blood. V and J are TRBV2 and TRBJ1-2; 8 nucleotides line up with TRBD1. The sequence came from a woman in her fifties or sixties with COVID-19, enrolled during active disease. CDR3 nucleotide sequence: TGTGCCAGCAGTGAAGCCGGGGCAGGGGGCAATGGCTACACCTTC. It encodes CASSEAGAGGNGYTF.